These T cell receptor beta chains were read from a single sample in a study of T cell repertoires in cytomegalovirus infection. One entry per CDR3 protein results from TCRdb running MiXCR on the reads. Altogether about 680,000 distinct CDR3 sequences are present, roughly 24% being singletons, with the ten largest covering approximately 8.2%. Material for sequencing was CD8+ T cells from PBMCs. The receptors stem from a human donor in good health (CMV status not recorded). Some clones in this sample may be carry-over from other donors' samples. The CDR3 runs from the conserved cysteine through the conserved F or W. The D gene is left open where the match is weak. Part of the rows lack a size; the others show once, few, many or a class for expanded clones.

d_gene | abundance | len | j_gene | v_gene | CDR3aa | CDR3nt
TRBD1 | few | 17 | TRBJ2-3 | TRBV4-3 | CASSQERDRGGGDTQYF | TGCGCCAGCAGCCAAGAAAGGGACAGGGGAGGTGGAGATACGCAGTATTTT
TRBD2 | few | 16 | TRBJ2-1 | TRBV6-5 | CASTHSWDYSYNEQFF | TGTGCCAGCACCCACTCATGGGACTACTCCTACAATGAGCAGTTCTTC
- | - | 14 | TRBJ1-2 | TRBV25-1 | CASSGLRQAGGYTF | TGTGCCAGCAGTGGCCTTAGGCAGGCAGGCGGCTACACCTTC
TRBD2 | few | 15 | TRBJ2-5 | TRBV9 | CASSAGLESQETQYF | TGTGCCAGCAGCGCGGGACTAGAAAGCCAAGAGACCCAGTACTTC
- | - | 13 | TRBJ1-2 | TRBV20-1 | CSARGLGDYGYTF | TGCAGTGCTAGGGGGCTGGGTGACTATGGCTACACCTTC
TRBD1 | once | 16 | TRBJ2-6 | TRBV7-9 | CASSPRQGPGANVLTF | TGTGCCAGCAGCCCCCGACAGGGTCCTGGGGCCAACGTCCTGACTTTC
TRBD2 | - | 18 | TRBJ2-5 | TRBV20-1 | CSARDQNSGGPNQETQYF | TGCAGTGCTAGAGATCAGAATAGCGGGGGGCCCAATCAAGAGACCCAGTACTTC
TRBD1 | - | 15 | TRBJ1-1 | TRBV28 | CASSTRGRRNTEAFF | TGTGCCAGCAGTACCAGGGGGCGCCGGAACACTGAAGCTTTCTTT
- | - | 16 | TRBJ2-3 | TRBV20-1 | CSAKEAKGPYTDTQYF | TGCAGTGCTAAGGAAGCTAAGGGGCCCTACACAGATACGCAGTATTTT
- | few | 14 | TRBJ2-2 | TRBV27 | CASTTGLDTGELFF | TGTGCCAGCACCACAGGGTTGGACACCGGGGAGCTGTTTTTT
- | many | 14 | TRBJ2-1 | TRBV29-1 | CSVGWQQIYNEQFF | TGCAGCGTTGGATGGCAGCAAATTTACAATGAGCAGTTCTTC
TRBD2 | few | 16 | TRBJ2-3 | TRBV6-2/TRBV6-3 | CASKNRRGTYTDTQYF | TGTGCCAGCAAGAATAGGCGGGGGACCTACACAGATACGCAGTATTTT
- | - | 15 | TRBJ1-1 | TRBV7-3 | CASSLNGGLGTEAFF | TGTGCCAGCAGCTTAAACGGGGGGCTTGGCACTGAAGCTTTCTTT
TRBD2 | - | 15 | TRBJ2-3 | TRBV2 | CASYGTSGPTDTQYF | TGTGCCAGCTACGGGACTAGCGGTCCTACAGATACGCAGTATTTT
TRBD2 | - | 15 | TRBJ2-3 | TRBV7-2 | CASTPSGALADTQYF | TGTGCCAGCACACCTAGCGGGGCCCTCGCAGATACGCAGTATTTT
- | - | 16 | TRBJ2-1 | TRBV4-1 | CASSQDEGGAVNEQFF | TGTGCCAGCAGCCAAGATGAGGGGGGGGCGGTCAATGAGCAGTTCTTC
- | many | 17 | TRBJ1-2 | TRBV7-9 | CASSLGVLPTTGTGYTF | TGTGCCAGCAGCTTAGGGGTATTACCAACTACGGGCACCGGCTACACCTTC
- | - | 12 | TRBJ2-1 | TRBV6-5 | CASISPGLEQFF | TGTGCCAGCATCTCACCGGGTCTTGAGCAGTTCTTC
- | - | 16 | TRBJ2-1 | TRBV7-6 | CASSFQEGRGFNEQFF | TGTGCCAGCAGCTTCCAGGAGGGGCGAGGGTTCAATGAGCAGTTCTTC
- | - | 10 | TRBJ2-1 | TRBV10-3 | CATMGDEQFF | TGTGCCACTATGGGAGATGAGCAGTTCTTC
- | few | 17 | TRBJ1-6 | TRBV11-2 | CASSQISGTYYNSPLHF | TGTGCCAGCAGCCAGATTAGCGGGACCTACTATAATTCACCCCTCCACTTT
- | many | 15 | TRBJ1-2 | TRBV7-2 | CASSLETFQSDGYTF | TGTGCCAGCAGCTTAGAGACCTTCCAGTCCGATGGCTACACCTTC
- | few | 14 | TRBJ2-5 | TRBV2 | CASSDRQGEETQYF | TGTGCCAGCAGTGATCGGCAGGGCGAAGAGACCCAGTACTTC
TRBD2 | - | 16 | TRBJ2-1 | TRBV2 | CATMGVAGGPSNEQFF | TGTGCCACCATGGGGGTAGCGGGGGGGCCTAGCAATGAGCAGTTCTTC
- | many | 13 | TRBJ2-5 | TRBV6-6 | CASTRGFQETQYF | TGTGCCAGCACCCGGGGTTTCCAAGAGACCCAGTACTTC
- | - | 14 | TRBJ2-6 | TRBV29-1 | CSFRGGSGANVLTF | TGCAGCTTCAGGGGAGGCTCTGGGGCCAACGTCCTGACTTTC
- | few | 15 | TRBJ1-2 | TRBV6-1 | CASSEGPELYYGYTF | TGTGCCAGCAGTGAAGGACCGGAACTTTACTATGGCTACACCTTC
- | many | 14 | TRBJ2-3 | TRBV28 | CASTPDSSTDTQYF | TGTGCCAGCACCCCCGACTCTAGCACAGATACGCAGTATTTT
- | many | 16 | TRBJ2-2 | TRBV7-9 | CASSNPGGQSHRELFF | TGTGCCAGCAGCAACCCCGGGGGACAGAGCCATCGGGAGCTGTTTTTT
- | few | 17 | TRBJ1-4 | TRBV20-1 | CSAPRGGSQQRNEKLFF | TGCAGTGCTCCGCGGGGAGGGTCACAACAGAGGAATGAAAAACTGTTTTTT
TRBD1 | many | 12 | TRBJ1-1 | TRBV7-9 | CASTRGGTEAFF | TGTGCCAGCACCAGGGGGGGGACTGAAGCTTTCTTT
TRBD2 | - | 13 | TRBJ2-3 | TRBV29-1 | CSVEGTSPDTQYF | TGCAGCGTTGAGGGGACTAGCCCCGATACGCAGTATTTT
- | many | 13 | TRBJ2-5 | TRBV10-1 | CASSDTLQETQYF | TGCGCCAGCTCTGACACGCTCCAAGAGACCCAGTACTTC
- | few | 11 | TRBJ1-2 | TRBV7-9 | CASSSPPGYTF | TGTGCCAGCAGCTCCCCCCCAGGCTACACCTTC
- | - | 15 | TRBJ2-5 | TRBV19 | CASSIDPDSQETQYF | TGTGCCAGTAGTATAGATCCCGACAGTCAAGAGACCCAGTACTTC
TRBD1 | many | 16 | TRBJ1-5 | TRBV6-2/TRBV6-3 | CASSDRDRGNNQPQHF | TGTGCCAGCAGTGACCGGGACAGGGGAAACAATCAGCCCCAGCATTTT
- | - | 16 | TRBJ1-2 | TRBV7-9 | CASSSSRTEAIYGYTF | TGTGCCAGCAGCTCTAGTCGGACAGAGGCTATCTATGGCTACACCTTC
- | few | 13 | TRBJ2-7 | TRBV7-2 | CASSPGYSYEQYF | TGTGCCAGCAGCCCAGGCTACTCCTACGAGCAGTACTTC
- | - | 15 | TRBJ2-1 | TRBV11-3 | CASSPFRDTYNEQFF | TGTGCCAGCAGTCCTTTTCGGGACACCTACAATGAGCAGTTCTTC
- | - | 14 | TRBJ2-5 | TRBV6-6 | CASSSLRTAETQYF | TGTGCCAGCAGTTCCCTTCGGACAGCTGAGACCCAGTACTTC
- | few | 13 | TRBJ1-1 | TRBV6-2/TRBV6-3 | CASSYVKNTEAFF | TGTGCCAGCAGTTACGTCAAGAACACTGAAGCTTTCTTT
TRBD1 | - | 11 | TRBJ1-2 | TRBV19 | CASAGQGFYTF | TGTGCCAGTGCGGGACAGGGATTCTACACCTTC
- | - | 14 | TRBJ2-1 | TRBV12-3/TRBV12-4 | CASSLGTVLNEQFF | TGTGCCAGCAGTTTGGGAACGGTCTTAAATGAGCAGTTCTTC
- | many | 14 | TRBJ2-5 | TRBV6-5 | CASSYFDGEETQYF | TGTGCCAGCAGTTACTTCGATGGGGAAGAGACCCAGTACTTC
- | few | 13 | TRBJ2-1 | TRBV7-9 | CAREGTTLNEQFF | TGTGCCAGAGAGGGGACAACCCTCAATGAGCAGTTCTTC
- | few | 15 | TRBJ2-1 | TRBV5-4 | CASSLKRERYNEQFF | TGTGCCAGCAGCTTGAAGAGGGAGCGATACAATGAGCAGTTCTTC
TRBD2 | - | 17 | TRBJ2-2 | TRBV4-1 | CASTAGSGGRNTGELFF | TGCGCCAGCACGGCGGGGAGCGGGGGCCGGAACACCGGGGAGCTGTTTTTT
- | - | 15 | TRBJ1-2 | TRBV5-6 | CASSLNRAFNYGYTF | TGTGCCAGCAGCTTGAATCGGGCTTTCAACTATGGCTACACCTTC